These 2 T cell receptor beta chains were all obtained from the same sample, sequenced in a study of blood T cell repertoires in COVID-19. Profiled with immunoSEQ multiplex PCR; TCRdb holds only in-frame clones, not every one. The data hold some 140,000 clones, with roughly 85% observed a single time. The sequenced sample consisted of peripheral blood. The receptors shown here come from a man between 60 and 75 years old with acute or convalescent COVID-19.

This rearrangement joins TRBV5-4 to TRBJ1-1; TRBD1 aligns across 9 bases. J lost 5 bases, V lost 5 bases, and 7 bases had no gene match. The CDR3 has 14 amino acids. The germline V gene has CDR1 SGHNT and CDR2 YYREEE (reference sequence). CDR3 in DNA: TGTGCCAGCAGAGGGACAGGGTTAGATACTGAAGCTTTCTTT. Translating it yields CASRGTGLDTEAFF.

The chain uses TRBV7-8 and TRBJ1-4, with 10 nucleotides matching TRBD1. The trim removed 8 bases at V and 3 bases at J, leaving 12 bases unmatched. The CDR3 has 17 amino acids. Germline lookup yields CDR1 SGHVS and CDR2 FQNEAQ. The CDR3 loop is CASGLQGQGFSNEKLFF. The CDR3, as DNA: TGTGCCAGCGGGCTCCAGGGACAGGGGTTTTCTAATGAAAAACTGTTTTTT. Drawing the rest from reference TRBV7-8 and TRBJ1-4, the complete variable domain is GAGVSQSPRYKVAKRGQDVALRCDPISGHVSLFWYQQALGQGPEFLTYFQNEAQLDKSGLPSDRFFAERPEGSVSTLKIQRTQQEDSAVYLCASGLQGQGFSNEKLFFGSGTQLSVL.